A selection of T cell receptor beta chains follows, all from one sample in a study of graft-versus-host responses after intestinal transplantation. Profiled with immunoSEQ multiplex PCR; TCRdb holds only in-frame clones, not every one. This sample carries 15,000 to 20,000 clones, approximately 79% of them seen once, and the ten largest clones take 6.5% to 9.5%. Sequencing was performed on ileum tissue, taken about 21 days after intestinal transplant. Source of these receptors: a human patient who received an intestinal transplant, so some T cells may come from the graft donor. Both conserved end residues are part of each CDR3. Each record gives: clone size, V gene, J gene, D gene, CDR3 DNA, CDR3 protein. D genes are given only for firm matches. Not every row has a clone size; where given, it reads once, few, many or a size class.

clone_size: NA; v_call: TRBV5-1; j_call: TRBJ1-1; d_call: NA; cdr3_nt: TGCGCCAGCAGCTTGGGAGGGTTCACTGAAGCTTTCTTT; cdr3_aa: CASSLGGFTEAFF
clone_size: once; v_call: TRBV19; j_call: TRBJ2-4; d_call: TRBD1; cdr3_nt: TGTGCCAGCGGGCCGGGACAGGGAACCAAAAACATTCAGTACTTC; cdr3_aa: CASGPGQGTKNIQYF
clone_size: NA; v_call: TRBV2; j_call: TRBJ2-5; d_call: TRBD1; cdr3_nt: TGTGCCAACCTACAGGACAGGGGGTACGAGACCCAGTACTTC; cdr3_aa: CANLQDRGYETQYF
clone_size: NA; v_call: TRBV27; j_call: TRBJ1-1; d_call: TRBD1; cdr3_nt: TGTGCCAGCAGTAGAACTCCCGGGACAGGGAACACTGAAGCTTTCTTT; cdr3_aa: CASSRTPGTGNTEAFF
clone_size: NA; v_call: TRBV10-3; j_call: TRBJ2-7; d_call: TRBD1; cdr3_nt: TGTGCCATCAGTGAATGGGACAGACACGACTACGAGCAGTACTTC; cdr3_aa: CAISEWDRHDYEQYF
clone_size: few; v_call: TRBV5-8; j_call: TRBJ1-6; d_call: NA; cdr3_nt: TGTGCCAGCAGCTTCTACAGAGATAATTCACCCCTCCACTTT; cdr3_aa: CASSFYRDNSPLHF
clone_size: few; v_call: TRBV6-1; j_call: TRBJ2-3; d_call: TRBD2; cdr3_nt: TGTGCCAGCAGTGAACTAGCGGGGGGGCAAGATACGCAGTATTTT; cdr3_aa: CASSELAGGQDTQYF
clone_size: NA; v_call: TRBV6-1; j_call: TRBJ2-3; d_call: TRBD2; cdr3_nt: TGTGCCAGCAGTGAAGTAGCGGGGGGGCATAGCACAGATACGCAGTATTTT; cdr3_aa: CASSEVAGGHSTDTQYF
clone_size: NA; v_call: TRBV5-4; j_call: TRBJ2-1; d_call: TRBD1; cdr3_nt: TGTGCCAGCAGCCCAACAGGGGGCGCGCCCAATGAGCAGTTCTTC; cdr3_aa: CASSPTGGAPNEQFF
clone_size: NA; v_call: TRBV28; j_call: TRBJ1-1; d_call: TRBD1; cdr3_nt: TGTGCCAGCAGTTACACCCTTACAGGGGGAATGGGCACTGAAGCTTTCTTT; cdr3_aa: CASSYTLTGGMGTEAFF
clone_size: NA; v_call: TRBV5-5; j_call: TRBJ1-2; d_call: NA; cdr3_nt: TGTGCCAGCAGCTCGCCCCGGCGGGGATGGAATGGCTACACCTTC; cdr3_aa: CASSSPRRGWNGYTF
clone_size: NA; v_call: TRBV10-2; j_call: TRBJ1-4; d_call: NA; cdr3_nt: TGCGCCAGCAGTGAGTCTCCAGGGTTACCGGTGGAAAAACTGTTTTTT; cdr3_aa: CASSESPGLPVEKLFF
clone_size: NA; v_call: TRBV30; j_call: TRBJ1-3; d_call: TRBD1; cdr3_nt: TGTGCCTGGAGACCCTCGACAGGGGTCAGAACTGGAAACACCATATATTTT; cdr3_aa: CAWRPSTGVRTGNTIYF
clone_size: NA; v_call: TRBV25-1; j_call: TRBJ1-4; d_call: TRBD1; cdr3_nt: TGTGCCAGCAACGACAGGGGGAATGAAAAACTGTTTTTT; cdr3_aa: CASNDRGNEKLFF
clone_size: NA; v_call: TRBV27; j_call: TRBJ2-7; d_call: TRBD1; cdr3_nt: TGTGCCAGCAGTCGGACAGGGGGCCCGGGAGGGCAGTACTTC; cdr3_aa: CASSRTGGPGGQYF
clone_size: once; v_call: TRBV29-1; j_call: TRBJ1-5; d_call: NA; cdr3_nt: TGCAGCGTTGGAGGGAACAATCAGCCCCAGCATTTT; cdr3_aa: CSVGGNNQPQHF
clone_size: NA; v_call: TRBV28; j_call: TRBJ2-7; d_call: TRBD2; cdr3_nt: TGTGCCAGCAGTAATCTGGGACTAGCCTCCTACGAGCAGTACTTC; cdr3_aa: CASSNLGLASYEQYF
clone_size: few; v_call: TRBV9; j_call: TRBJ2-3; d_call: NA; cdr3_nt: TGTGCCAGCAGCGTGGGCGGGGGCCACACAGATACGCAGTATTTT; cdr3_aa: CASSVGGGHTDTQYF
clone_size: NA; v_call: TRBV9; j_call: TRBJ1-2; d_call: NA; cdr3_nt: TGTGCCAGCAGCGGCAGCCGGTCGGGGAAGGGCTATGGCTACACCTTC; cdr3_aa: CASSGSRSGKGYGYTF
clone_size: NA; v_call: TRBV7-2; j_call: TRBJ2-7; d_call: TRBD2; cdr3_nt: TGTGCCAGCAGCTTAGTAGCGGGGGGGCTCGGCGAGCAGTACTTC; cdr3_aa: CASSLVAGGLGEQYF
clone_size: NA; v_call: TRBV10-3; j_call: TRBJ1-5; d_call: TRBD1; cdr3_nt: TGTGCCATCAGTGGCACAGGGGCTCAGCCCCAGCATTTT; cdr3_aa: CAISGTGAQPQHF
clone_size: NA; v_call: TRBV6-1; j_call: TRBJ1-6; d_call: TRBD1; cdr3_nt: TGTGCCAGCAGTGACCGGGACAGCTATTCACCCCTCCACTTT; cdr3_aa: CASSDRDSYSPLHF
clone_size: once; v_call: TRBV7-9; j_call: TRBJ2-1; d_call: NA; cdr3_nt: TGTGCCAGCAGCCCGTCGGCGGGCAATGAGCAGTTCTTC; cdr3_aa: CASSPSAGNEQFF
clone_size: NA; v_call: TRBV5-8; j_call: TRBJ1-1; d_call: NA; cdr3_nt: TGTGCCAGCAGGAGGAGTCGGAACACTGAAGCTTTCTTT; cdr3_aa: CASRRSRNTEAFF
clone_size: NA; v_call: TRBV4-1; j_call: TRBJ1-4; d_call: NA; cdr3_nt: TGCGCCAGCAGCCATGCCTCTAACGGTGCAACTAATGAAAAACTGTTTTTT; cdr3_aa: CASSHASNGATNEKLFF
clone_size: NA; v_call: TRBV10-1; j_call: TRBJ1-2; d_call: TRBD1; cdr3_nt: TGCGCCAGCAGTGAGTCGGGACAGGCCCCATCGAACTATGGCTACACCTTC; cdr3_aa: CASSESGQAPSNYGYTF
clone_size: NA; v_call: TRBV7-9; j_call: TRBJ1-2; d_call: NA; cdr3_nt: TGTGCCAGCAGCATTCGCCTTCTGATCACAGGGCGAGGCTACACCTTC; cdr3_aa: CASSIRLLITGRGYTF
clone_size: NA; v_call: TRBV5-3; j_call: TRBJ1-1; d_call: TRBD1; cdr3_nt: TGTGCCAGAAGCTTGGTCCCCGGACAGGGGGCGGACACTGAAGCTTTCTTT; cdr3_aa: CARSLVPGQGADTEAFF
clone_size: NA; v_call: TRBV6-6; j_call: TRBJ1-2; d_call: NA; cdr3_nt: TGTGCCAGCGAGGAGTTGCCCCTGTATGGCTACACCTTC; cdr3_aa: CASEELPLYGYTF
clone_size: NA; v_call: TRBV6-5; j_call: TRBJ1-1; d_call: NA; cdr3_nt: TGTGCCAGCAGTTACGAACATCCCAGGATAACTGAAGCTTTCTTT; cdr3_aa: CASSYEHPRITEAFF
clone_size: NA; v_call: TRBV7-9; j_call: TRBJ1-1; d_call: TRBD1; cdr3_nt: TGTGCCAGCAGCTTAGACAGGGGGACTGAAGCTTTCTTT; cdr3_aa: CASSLDRGTEAFF
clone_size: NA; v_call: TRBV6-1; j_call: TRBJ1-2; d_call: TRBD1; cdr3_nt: TGTGCCAGCAGTGAAGCAATTGACAGGGCCAACTATGGCTACACCTTC; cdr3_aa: CASSEAIDRANYGYTF
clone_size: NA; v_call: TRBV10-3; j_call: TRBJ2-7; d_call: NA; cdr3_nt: TGTGCCATCAGTCAGACCCGACAGATTTACGAGCAGTACTTC; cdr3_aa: CAISQTRQIYEQYF
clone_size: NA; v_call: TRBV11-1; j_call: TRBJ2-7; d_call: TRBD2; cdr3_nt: TGTGCCAGCAGCTCGAGCGGGAGGGCTAATCAAATGGCCTACGAGCAGTACTTC; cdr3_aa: CASSSSGRANQMAYEQYF
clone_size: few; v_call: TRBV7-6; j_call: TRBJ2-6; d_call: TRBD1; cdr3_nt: TGTGCCAGCAGCTTGGACGTCCCGGGACAGGGATCCTCTGGGGCCAACGTCCTGACTTTC; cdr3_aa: CASSLDVPGQGSSGANVLTF
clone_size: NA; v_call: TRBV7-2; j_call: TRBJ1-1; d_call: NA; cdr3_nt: TGTGCCAGCAGCTTAGCTCGGGGTTTTTGGCATATCATGAACACTGAAGCTTTCTTT; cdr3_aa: CASSLARGFWHIMNTEAFF
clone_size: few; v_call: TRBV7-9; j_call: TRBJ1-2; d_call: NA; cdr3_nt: TGTGCCAGCAGCCTACTAGGCGGGACGGCCTATGGCTACACCTTC; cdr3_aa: CASSLLGGTAYGYTF
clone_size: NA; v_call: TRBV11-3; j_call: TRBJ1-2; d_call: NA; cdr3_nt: TGTGCCAGCAGCTTAGATGGGAGCCGCTATGGCTACACCTTC; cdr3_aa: CASSLDGSRYGYTF
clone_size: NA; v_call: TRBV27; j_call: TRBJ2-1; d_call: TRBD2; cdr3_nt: TGTGCCAGCAGTCGGTTGCCGGGGGGTTACAATGAGCAGTTCTTC; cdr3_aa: CASSRLPGGYNEQFF
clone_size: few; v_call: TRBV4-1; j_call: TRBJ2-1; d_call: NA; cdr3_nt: TGCGCCAGCAGCCAAGGGGAGTACTATGAGCAGTTCTTC; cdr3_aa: CASSQGEYYEQFF
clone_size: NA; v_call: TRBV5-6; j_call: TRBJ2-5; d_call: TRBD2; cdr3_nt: TGTGCCAGCAGCTTGTTTGCGGGAGGTCCCCAAGAGACCCAGTACTTC; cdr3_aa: CASSLFAGGPQETQYF
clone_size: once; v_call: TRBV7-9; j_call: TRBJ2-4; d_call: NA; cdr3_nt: TGTGCCAGCAGCTTAGAAGTAGCGGTAGACATTCAGTACTTC; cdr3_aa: CASSLEVAVDIQYF
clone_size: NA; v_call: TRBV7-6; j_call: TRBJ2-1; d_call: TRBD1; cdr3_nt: TGTGCCAGCAGCTTACCACGGGAACAGGGGCCGAAATTTTCCTACAATGAGCAGTTCTTC; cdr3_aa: CASSLPREQGPKFSYNEQFF
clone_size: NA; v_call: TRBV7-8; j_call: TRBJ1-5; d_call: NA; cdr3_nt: TGTGCCAGCAGCTTATTACAGGGTGGCAGGCCCCAGCATTTT; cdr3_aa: CASSLLQGGRPQHF
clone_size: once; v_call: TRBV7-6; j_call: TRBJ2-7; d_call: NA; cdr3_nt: TGTGCCAGCAGCCCGCGGGGCTACGAGCAGTACTTC; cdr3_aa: CASSPRGYEQYF
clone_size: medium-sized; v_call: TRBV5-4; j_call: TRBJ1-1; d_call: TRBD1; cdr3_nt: TGTGCCAGCAGAATGTTCGGACAGGACAACACTGAAGCTTTCTTT; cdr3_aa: CASRMFGQDNTEAFF
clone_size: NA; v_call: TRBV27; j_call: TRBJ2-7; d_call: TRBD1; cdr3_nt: TGTGCCAGCAGTTTAGGGACAGGAGCTAGCTACGAGCAGTACTTC; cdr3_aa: CASSLGTGASYEQYF
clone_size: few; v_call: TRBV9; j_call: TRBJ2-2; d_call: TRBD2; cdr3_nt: TGTGCCAGCAGCTTGACTAGCGGGAGGGCCGGCGGGGAGCTGTTTTTT; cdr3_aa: CASSLTSGRAGGELFF
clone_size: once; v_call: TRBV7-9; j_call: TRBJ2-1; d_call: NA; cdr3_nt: TGTGCCAGCAGCCCGAGAGTCAATGAGCAGTTCTTC; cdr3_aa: CASSPRVNEQFF
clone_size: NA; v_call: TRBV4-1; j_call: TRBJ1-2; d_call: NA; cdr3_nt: TGCGCCAGCAGCCAAGGAGTGCCCTATGGCTACACCTTC; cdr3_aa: CASSQGVPYGYTF
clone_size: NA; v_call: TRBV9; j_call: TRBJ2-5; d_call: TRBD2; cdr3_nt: TGTGCCAGCAGCGTCGGGGGGGGCCAAGAGACCCAGTACTTC; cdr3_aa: CASSVGGGQETQYF
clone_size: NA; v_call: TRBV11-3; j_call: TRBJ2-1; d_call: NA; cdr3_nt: TGTGCCAGCAGCTCCTATTATGAGCAGTTCTTC; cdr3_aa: CASSSYYEQFF
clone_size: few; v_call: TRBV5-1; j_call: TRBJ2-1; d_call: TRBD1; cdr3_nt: TGCGCCAGCAGCTCCTCACAAGACAGGGGCGAGCAGTTCTTC; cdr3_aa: CASSSSQDRGEQFF
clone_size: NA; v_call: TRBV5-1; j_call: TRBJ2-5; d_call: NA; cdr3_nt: TGCGCCAGCAGCTTGGGTATCAGATTCCAAGAGACCCAGTACTTC; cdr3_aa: CASSLGIRFQETQYF
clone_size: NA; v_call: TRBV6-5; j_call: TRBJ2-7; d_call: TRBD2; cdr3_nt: TGTGCCAGCAGTTCGACTAGCGGGGGGGCCGAGAAGCAGTACTTC; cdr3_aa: CASSSTSGGAEKQYF
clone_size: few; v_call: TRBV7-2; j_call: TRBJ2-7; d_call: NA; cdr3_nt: TGTGCCAGCAGCTTATTTCAGGGGATTGACGAGCAGTACTTC; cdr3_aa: CASSLFQGIDEQYF
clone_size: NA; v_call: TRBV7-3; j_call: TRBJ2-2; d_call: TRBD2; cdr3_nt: TGTGCCAGCAGCTTAGCCGTAGCGGGGGTAGGCGGGGAGCTGTTTTTT; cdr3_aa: CASSLAVAGVGGELFF